The 12 T cell receptor beta chains reported below all come from one sample, sequenced in a study of response to subunit inactivated influenza vaccine. TCRdb reanalysed the RT-PCR reads using MiXCR and keeps one entry per CDR3 protein. This table has fewer than 700,000 distinct CDR3 sequences, roughly 13% appearing once. The sequencing here drew on PBMCs from blood, taken roughly 48 days after vaccination. Receptors were obtained from a man over 45 who received an inactivated influenza vaccine.

Only a few counts were recorded for this clonotype. This chain connects TRBV7-9 to TRBJ2-5; TRBD1 might be the D (7 bases). The ends were cut back, 5 bases at V and 5 bases at J, with 15 bases in the middle. Per the germline V gene, CDR1 is SEHNR and CDR2 is FQNEAQ (reference sequence). CDR3 size: 14 residues. The CDR3 nucleotides read TGTGCCAGCAGCCCTATACAGGGGAGGGAGACCCAGTACTTC. It encodes CASSPIQGRETQYF.

This chain links TRBV5-1 with TRBJ2-5; D may correspond to TRBD1 or TRBD2 (6 bases each). V lost 1 base and J 2 bases, leaving 15 bases between the germline ends. This CDR3 is 16 amino acids long. Germline V lookup: CDR1 SGHRS, CDR2 YFSETQ. CDR3 residues: CASSLRGATIQETQYF. The DNA for the CDR3 is TGCGCCAGCAGCTTGAGGGGGGCCACGATTCAAGAGACCCAGTACTTC. The full variable domain, rest sourced from reference TRBV5-1 and TRBJ2-5, is KAGVTQTPRYLIKTRGQQVTLSCSPISGHRSVSWYQQTPGQGLQFLFEYFSETQRNKGNFPGRFSGRQFSNSRSEMNVSTLELGDSALYLCASSLRGATIQETQYFGPGTRLLVL.

This clonotype has just a few counts. The chain joins TRBV9 to TRBJ1-3; D remains unclear. With 3 bases removed from V and 0 bases from J, the gap between germline ends came to 7 bases. The CDR3 consists of 14 residues. Looked up from germline, CDR1 is SGDLS and CDR2 is YYNGEE. The CDR3 protein is CASSEGRSGNTIYF. The CDR3 DNA is TGTGCCAGCAGCGAAGGGCGCTCTGGAAACACCATATATTTT.

Notes on this clonotype: A read error may explain this, as a much larger clone is one base away. The chain carries TRBV7-8 and TRBJ2-3, with no clear D. V was shortened by 0 bases and J by 2 bases, with 6 bases between the two germline ends. The CDR3 covers 14 residues. Germline assignment: CDR1 SGHVS and CDR2 FQNEAQ. CDR3 amino acids: CASSLARTTDTQYF. For the CDR3, the DNA is TGTGCCAGCAGCTTAGCGCGAACCACAGATACGCAGTATTTT.

The chain has TRBV7-2 and TRBJ2-7, with TRBD2 identical over 7 bases. The trim removed 1 base at V and 0 bases at J, leaving 9 bases unmatched. Germline V gives CDR1 SGHTA, CDR2 FQGNSA. The length of the CDR3 is 17 residues. This CDR3 reads CASSLGIGWDYSYEQYF. The CDR3, as DNA: TGTGCCAGCAGCTTAGGCATCGGGTGGGACTACTCCTACGAGCAGTACTTC.

The chain combines TRBV15 with TRBJ2-2; D is uncertain. Germline lookup yields CDR1 LNHNV and CDR2 YYDKDF (reference sequence). Trimming pared 9 bases from V and 6 bases from J, leaving 14 bases between. The CDR3 sequence is 13 residues long. CDR3: CATGRSGAGELFF. Written as DNA, the CDR3 is TGTGCCACTGGACGATCGGGCGCCGGGGAGCTGTTTTTT. Complete variable domain (other parts from reference TRBV15 and TRBJ2-2): DAMVIQNPRYQVTQFGKPVTLSCSQTLNHNVMYWYQQKSSQAPKLLFHYYDKDFNNEADTPDNFQSRRPNTSFCFLDIRSPGLGDTAMYLCATGRSGAGELFFGEGSRLTVL.

This clonotype was seen many times. The chain has TRBV9 and TRBJ2-1, with TRBD1 matching 10 bases. The CDR3 length is 15 residues. J lost 4 bases, V lost 3 bases, and 4 bases had no gene match. The V gene's germline CDR1 is SGDLS and CDR2 YYNGEE. The CDR3 nucleotides read TGTGCCAGCAGCGAGACAGGGGGCAGGTACAATGAGCAGTTCTTC. Translated: CASSETGGRYNEQFF.

This clonotype is judged medium-sized. The rearrangement links TRBV10-3 to TRBJ2-5; TRBD1 matches 8 bases. Germline values: CDR1 ENHRY, CDR2 SYGVKD. This CDR3 region has 14 residues. The V gene end was trimmed by 5 bases and the J gene end by 4 bases; junction bases not matched to a gene: 6. The CDR3 coding sequence is TGTGCCATCAGTCGGGCAGGGGGCGGAGAGACCCAGTACTTC. Translation gives CAISRAGGGETQYF.

The chain has TRBV6-1 and TRBJ2-5; D might be TRBD1 or TRBD2, each matching 5 bases. The germline gives CDR1 MNHNS, CDR2 SASEGT. This CDR3 region has 15 residues. The ends were cut back, 6 bases at V and 1 base at J, with 15 bases in the middle. The CDR3 DNA follows: TGTGCCAGCAGCCGCGGGTTTCAGGGCCAAGAGACCCAGTACTTC. As protein: CASSRGFQGQETQYF.

Many counts were recorded for this clonotype. The rearrangement joins TRBV6-1 to TRBJ2-7; 8 positions agree with TRBD1. The trim removed 7 bases at V and 1 base at J, leaving 6 bases unmatched. This CDR3 region has 14 residues. Germline CDR1 and CDR2: MNHNS and SASEGT. The CDR3 reads CASTGTGISYEQYF. In DNA, the CDR3 is TGTGCCAGCACAGGGACAGGCATATCCTACGAGCAGTACTTC.

The V and J genes are TRBV4-1 and TRBJ2-7; no reliable D call. Germline assignment: CDR1 MGHRA and CDR2 YSYEKL. The CDR3 has 15 amino acids. The germline V and J ends were trimmed by 0 bases and 3 bases, with 12 bases remaining between them. The DNA of the CDR3 is TGCGCCAGCAGCCAAGATCTGGTCAGTCTCTACGAGCAGTACTTC. It is translated as CASSQDLVSLYEQYF.

This clonotype was observed a handful of times. V gene TRBV6-5 combines with J gene TRBJ2-1; D is tentatively TRBD1 or TRBD2 (6 bases each). In germline, CDR1 is MNHEY, CDR2 SVGAGI. Trimming shortened V by 2 bases and J by 5 bases, and 13 bases separated the two germline ends. The CDR3 contains 15 residues. The DNA of the CDR3 is TGTGCCAGCAGTTACCCGCGGAGGGGGGACAATGAGCAGTTCTTC. Residues: CASSYPRRGDNEQFF.